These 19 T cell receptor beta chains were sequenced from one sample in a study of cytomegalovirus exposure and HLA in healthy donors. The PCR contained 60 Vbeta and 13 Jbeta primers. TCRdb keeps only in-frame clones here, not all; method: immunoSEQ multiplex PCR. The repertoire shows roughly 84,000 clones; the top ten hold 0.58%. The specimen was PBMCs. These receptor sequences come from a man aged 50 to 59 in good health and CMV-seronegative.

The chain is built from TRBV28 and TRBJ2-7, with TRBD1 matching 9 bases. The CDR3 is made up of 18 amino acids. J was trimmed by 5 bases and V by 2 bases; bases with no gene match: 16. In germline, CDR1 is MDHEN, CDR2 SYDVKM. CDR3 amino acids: CASSLRLGQGRITDEQYF. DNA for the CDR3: TGTGCCAGCAGTTTACGCCTCGGACAGGGGAGAATAACGGACGAGCAGTACTTC.

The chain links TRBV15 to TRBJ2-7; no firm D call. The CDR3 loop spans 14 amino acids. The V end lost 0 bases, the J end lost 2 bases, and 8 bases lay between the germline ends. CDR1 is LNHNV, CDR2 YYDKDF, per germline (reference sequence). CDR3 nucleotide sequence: TGTGCCACCAGCAGAGATGTCGGTACCTACGAGCAGTACTTC. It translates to CATSRDVGTYEQYF.

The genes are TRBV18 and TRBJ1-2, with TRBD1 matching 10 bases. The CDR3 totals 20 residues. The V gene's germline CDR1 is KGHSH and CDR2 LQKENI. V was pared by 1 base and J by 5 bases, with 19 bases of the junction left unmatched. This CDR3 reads CASSPRHGTGERIWGYGYTF. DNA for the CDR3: TGTGCCAGCTCACCACGACACGGGACAGGGGAGAGAATATGGGGATATGGCTACACCTTC.

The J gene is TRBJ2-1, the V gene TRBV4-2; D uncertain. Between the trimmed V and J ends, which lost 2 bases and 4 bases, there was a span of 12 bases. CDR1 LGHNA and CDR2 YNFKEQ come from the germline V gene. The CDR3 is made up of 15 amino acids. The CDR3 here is CASSQFADSYNEQFF. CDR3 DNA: TGTGCCAGCAGCCAATTCGCCGACTCTTACAATGAGCAGTTCTTC.

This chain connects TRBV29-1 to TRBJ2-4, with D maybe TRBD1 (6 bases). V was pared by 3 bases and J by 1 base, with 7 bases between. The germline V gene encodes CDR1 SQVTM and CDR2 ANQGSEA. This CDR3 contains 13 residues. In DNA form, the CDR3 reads TGCAGCGTTGAGGGGGCGGCCAAAAACATTCAGTACTTC. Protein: CSVEGAAKNIQYF.

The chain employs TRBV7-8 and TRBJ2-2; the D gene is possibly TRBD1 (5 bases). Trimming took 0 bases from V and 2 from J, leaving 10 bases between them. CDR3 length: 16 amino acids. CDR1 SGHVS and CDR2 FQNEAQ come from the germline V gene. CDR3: CASSLAYQGNTGELFF. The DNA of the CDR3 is TGTGCCAGCAGCTTAGCGTACCAGGGAAACACCGGGGAGCTGTTTTTT. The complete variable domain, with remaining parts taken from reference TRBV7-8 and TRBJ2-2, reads GAGVSQSPRYKVAKRGQDVALRCDPISGHVSLFWYQQALGQGPEFLTYFQNEAQLDKSGLPSDRFFAERPEGSVSTLKIQRTQQEDSAVYLCASSLAYQGNTGELFFGEGSRLTVL.

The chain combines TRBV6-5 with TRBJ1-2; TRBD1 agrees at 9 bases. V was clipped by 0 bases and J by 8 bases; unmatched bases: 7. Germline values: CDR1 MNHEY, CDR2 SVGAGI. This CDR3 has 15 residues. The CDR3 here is CASSYSGQGLGGYTF. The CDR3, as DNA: TGTGCCAGCAGTTACTCGGGACAGGGTCTGGGGGGCTACACCTTC.

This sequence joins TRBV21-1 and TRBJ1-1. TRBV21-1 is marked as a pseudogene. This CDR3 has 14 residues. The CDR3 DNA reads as TGTGCCAGCAGCAAAGAGGGAGGGAGGACTGAAGCTTTCTTT. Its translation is CASSKEGGRTEAFF.

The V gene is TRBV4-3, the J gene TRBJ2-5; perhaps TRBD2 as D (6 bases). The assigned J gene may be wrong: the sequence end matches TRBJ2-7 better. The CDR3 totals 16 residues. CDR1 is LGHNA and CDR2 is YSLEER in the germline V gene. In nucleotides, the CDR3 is TGCGCCAGCAGCCAAGATGAGGGGACTCCTGTCTACGAGCAGTACTTC. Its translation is CASSQDEGTPVYEQYF.

CDR3 coding DNA: TGTGCCAGCAGCTTAACGGCGGGGGGGCAAGAGACCCAGTACTTC. It translates to CASSLTAGGQETQYF. The chain is built from TRBV7-9 and TRBJ2-5; 9 bases are shared with TRBD2. The CDR3 runs to 15 residues. V shed 2 bases and J 2 bases; nucleotides not matched to a gene: 3. Per the germline V gene, CDR1 is SEHNR and CDR2 is FQNEAQ (reference sequence).

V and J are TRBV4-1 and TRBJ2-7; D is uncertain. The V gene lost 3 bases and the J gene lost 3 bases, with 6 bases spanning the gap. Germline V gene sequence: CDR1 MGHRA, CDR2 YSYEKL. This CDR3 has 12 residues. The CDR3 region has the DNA TGCGCCAGCAGCCACCTTTACTACGAGCAGTACTTC. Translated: CASSHLYYEQYF.

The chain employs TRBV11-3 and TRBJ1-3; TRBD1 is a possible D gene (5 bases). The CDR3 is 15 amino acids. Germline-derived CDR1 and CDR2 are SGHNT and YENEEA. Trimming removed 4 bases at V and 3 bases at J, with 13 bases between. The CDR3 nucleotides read TGTGCCAGCAGCTCATCCGGGGGGTATGGAAACACCATATATTTT. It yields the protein CASSSSGGYGNTIYF. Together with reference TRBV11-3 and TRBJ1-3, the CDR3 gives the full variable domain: EAGVVQSPRYKIIEKKQPVAFWCNPISGHNTLYWYLQNLGQGPELLIRYENEEAVDDSQLPKDRFSAERLKGVDSTLKIQPAELGDSAVYLCASSSSGGYGNTIYFGEGSWLTVV.

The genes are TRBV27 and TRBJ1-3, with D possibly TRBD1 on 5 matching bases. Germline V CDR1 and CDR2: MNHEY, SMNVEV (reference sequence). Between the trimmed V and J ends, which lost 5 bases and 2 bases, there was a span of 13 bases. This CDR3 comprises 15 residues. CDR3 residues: CASSPGFNTGNTIYF. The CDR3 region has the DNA TGTGCCAGCAGTCCAGGGTTTAACACTGGAAACACCATATATTTT.

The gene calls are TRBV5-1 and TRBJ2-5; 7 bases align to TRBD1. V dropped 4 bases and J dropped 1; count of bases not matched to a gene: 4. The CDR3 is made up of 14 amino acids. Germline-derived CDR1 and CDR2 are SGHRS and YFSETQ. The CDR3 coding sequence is TGCGCCAGCAGCCGAGGGACAGTCCAAGAGACCCAGTACTTC. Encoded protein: CASSRGTVQETQYF.

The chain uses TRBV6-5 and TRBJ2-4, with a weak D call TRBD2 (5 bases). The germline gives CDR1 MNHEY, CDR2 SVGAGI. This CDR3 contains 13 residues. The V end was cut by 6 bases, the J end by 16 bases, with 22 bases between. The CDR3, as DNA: TGTGCCAGCAGCCTCTTCGAGGGTTCGTTCCAATACTTC. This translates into CASSLFEGSFQYF.

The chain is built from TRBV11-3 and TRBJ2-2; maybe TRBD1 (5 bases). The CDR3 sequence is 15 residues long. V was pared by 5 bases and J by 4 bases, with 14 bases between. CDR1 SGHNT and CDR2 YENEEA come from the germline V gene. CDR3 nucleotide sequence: TGTGCCAGCAGCCCCCGGGCCCAGGGCACCGGGGAGCTGTTTTTT. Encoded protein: CASSPRAQGTGELFF. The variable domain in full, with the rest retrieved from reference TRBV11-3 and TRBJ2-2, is EAGVVQSPRYKIIEKKQPVAFWCNPISGHNTLYWYLQNLGQGPELLIRYENEEAVDDSQLPKDRFSAERLKGVDSTLKIQPAELGDSAVYLCASSPRAQGTGELFFGEGSRLTVL.

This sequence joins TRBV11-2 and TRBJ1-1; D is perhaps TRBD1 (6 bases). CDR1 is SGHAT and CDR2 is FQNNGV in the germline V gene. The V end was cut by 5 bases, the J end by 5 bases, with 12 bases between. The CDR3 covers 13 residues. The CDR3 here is CASSATGNTEAFF. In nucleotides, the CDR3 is TGTGCCAGCAGCGCTACAGGGAATACTGAAGCTTTCTTT.

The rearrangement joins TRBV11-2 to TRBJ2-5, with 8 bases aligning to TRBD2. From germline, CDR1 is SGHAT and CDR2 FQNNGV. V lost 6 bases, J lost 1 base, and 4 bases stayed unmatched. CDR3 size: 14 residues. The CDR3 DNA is TGTGCCAGCAGACTTAGCGGGGCCCAAGAGACCCAGTACTTC. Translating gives CASRLSGAQETQYF.

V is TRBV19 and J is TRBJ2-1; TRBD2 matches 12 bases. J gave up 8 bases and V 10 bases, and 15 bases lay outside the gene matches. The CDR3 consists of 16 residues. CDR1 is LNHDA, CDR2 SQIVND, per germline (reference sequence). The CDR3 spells CATMNVLAGGLYEQFF. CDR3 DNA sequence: TGTGCCACCATGAATGTACTAGCGGGGGGCCTGTATGAGCAGTTCTTC.